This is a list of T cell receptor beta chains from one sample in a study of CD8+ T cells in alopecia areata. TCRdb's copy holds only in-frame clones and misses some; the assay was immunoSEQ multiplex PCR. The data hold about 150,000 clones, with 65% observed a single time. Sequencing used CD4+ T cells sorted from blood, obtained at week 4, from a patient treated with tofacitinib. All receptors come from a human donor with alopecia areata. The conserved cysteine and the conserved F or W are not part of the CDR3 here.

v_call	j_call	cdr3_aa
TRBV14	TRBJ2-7	ASSQDIAGGYEQY
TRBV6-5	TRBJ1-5	ASSLTDSNQPQH
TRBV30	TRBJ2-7	AGTWKRDFYSYEQY
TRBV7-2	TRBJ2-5	ASSFAPLRGETQY
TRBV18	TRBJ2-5	ASSPKQETQY
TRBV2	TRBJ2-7	ASRGDVSSYEQY
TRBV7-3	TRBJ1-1	ASTLQQRSIGAF
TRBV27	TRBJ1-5	ASSSGGGQPQH
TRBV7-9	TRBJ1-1	ASSNYEGTEAF
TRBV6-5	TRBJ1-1	ASSFTGVTEAF
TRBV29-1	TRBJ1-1	SASGTGSNTEAF
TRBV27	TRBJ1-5	ASRAGTNQPQH
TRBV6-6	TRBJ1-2	AVRGVSPYGYT
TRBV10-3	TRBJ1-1	ATSDRGTEAF
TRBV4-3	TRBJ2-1	ASSQDIQRGYNEQF
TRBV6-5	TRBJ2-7	ASRAGGLSYEQY
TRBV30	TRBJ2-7	AWTAGPYEQY
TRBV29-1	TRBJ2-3	SGVTGTDTQY
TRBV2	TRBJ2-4	ASNQQGSKNIQY
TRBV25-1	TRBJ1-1	ASSPQGQRLNTEAF
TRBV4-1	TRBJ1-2	ASSQTGAYGYT
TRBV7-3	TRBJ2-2	ASSLGERTNTGELF
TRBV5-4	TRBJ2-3	ASSGTHTDTQY
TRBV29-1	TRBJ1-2	SVENGRGYGYT
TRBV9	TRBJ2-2	ASSSRLASNTGELF
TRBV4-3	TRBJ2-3	ASSQEGRGDTQY